A selection of T cell receptor beta chains follows, all from one sample in a study of T cell responses to AZD1222 COVID-19 vaccine. This table comes from immunoSEQ multiplex PCR, and its TCRdb copy is limited to in-frame clones, with some not included. The table shows around 100,000 clones, with about 86% occurring only once. Source: peripheral blood, taken on day 0 of AZD1222 vaccination. The receptors stem from an adult in good health. The CDR3 runs from the conserved cysteine through the conserved F or W. A D gene is named only where the DNA matches it firmly. Only some rows state a clone size, as once, few, many or a class for expanded clones.

size | length | J | V | D | CDR3 | DNA
- | 15 | TRBJ1-2 | TRBV7-9 | TRBD1 | CASSYGTDGTYGYTF | TGTGCCAGCAGTTACGGGACAGATGGAACCTATGGCTACACCTTC
- | 16 | TRBJ2-2 | TRBV5-1 | - | CASSSRGPWYTGELFF | TGCGCCAGCAGCAGCCGCGGGCCTTGGTACACCGGGGAGCTGTTTTTT
- | 14 | TRBJ1-2 | TRBV30 | TRBD1 | CAWSEGQGIYGYTF | TGTGCCTGGAGCGAGGGACAGGGGATCTATGGCTACACCTTC
- | 14 | TRBJ1-1 | TRBV19 | - | CASRYPGKNTEAFF | TGTGCCAGTAGATACCCGGGGAAAAACACTGAAGCTTTCTTT
once | 14 | TRBJ2-7 | TRBV20-1 | - | CSASIGSGVREQYF | TGCAGTGCTAGTATCGGTAGCGGTGTAAGGGAGCAGTACTTC
- | 15 | TRBJ1-1 | TRBV5-8 | - | CASSLDGSGITEAFF | TGTGCCAGCAGCTTGGACGGCAGTGGGATCACTGAAGCTTTCTTT
- | 15 | TRBJ1-5 | TRBV19 | TRBD1 | CASSTGTGVRQPQHF | TGTGCCAGTAGTACTGGGACAGGGGTCCGTCAGCCCCAGCATTTT
- | 17 | TRBJ2-1 | TRBV11-2 | TRBD2 | CASSLRVSGRASWEQFF | TGTGCCAGCAGCCTCCGAGTTAGCGGGAGGGCCTCCTGGGAGCAGTTCTTC
- | 15 | TRBJ2-5 | TRBV3-1/TRBV3-2 | - | CASSQVLSAQETQYF | TGTGCCAGCAGCCAAGTGCTGAGCGCCCAAGAGACCCAGTACTTC
- | 13 | TRBJ2-5 | TRBV5-4 | - | CASNPGPQETQYF | TGTGCCAGCAACCCGGGACCACAAGAGACCCAGTACTTC
- | 15 | TRBJ2-7 | TRBV6-2/TRBV6-3 | TRBD1 | CASSYEGALTYEQYF | TGTGCCAGCAGTTACGAGGGGGCGTTGACCTACGAGCAGTACTTC
- | 15 | TRBJ1-5 | TRBV2 | - | CASSEYGYSNQPQHF | TGTGCCAGCAGTGAATACGGATATAGCAATCAGCCCCAGCATTTT
- | 14 | TRBJ1-4 | TRBV3-1/TRBV3-2 | - | CASGQEARGRKLFF | TGTGCCAGCGGCCAAGAAGCCAGGGGTCGGAAACTGTTTTTT
few | 13 | TRBJ2-1 | TRBV4-1 | - | CASSQERYNEQFF | TGCGCCAGCAGCCAAGAACGGTACAATGAGCAGTTCTTC
once | 15 | TRBJ1-2 | TRBV13 | TRBD1 | CASSLGAGGVYGYTF | TGTGCCAGCAGCTTAGGGGCAGGGGGTGTCTATGGCTACACCTTC
- | 14 | TRBJ2-1 | TRBV5-1 | - | CASSLIPGRNEQFF | TGCGCCAGCAGCTTGATTCCGGGTCGAAATGAGCAGTTCTTC
- | 13 | TRBJ2-7 | TRBV10-3 | - | CATGTGSSYEQYF | TGTGCCACGGGGACCGGGAGCTCCTACGAGCAGTACTTC
- | 11 | TRBJ2-5 | TRBV2 | - | CASSPGETQYF | TGTGCCAGCAGCCCGGGGGAGACCCAGTACTTC
few | 15 | TRBJ1-5 | TRBV2 | - | CASSEDGQGYQPQHF | TGTGCCAGCAGTGAAGATGGGCAGGGGTATCAGCCCCAGCATTTT
- | 13 | TRBJ1-1 | TRBV5-4 | - | CASSLDTSVEAFF | TGTGCCAGCAGCCTGGACACCTCCGTTGAAGCTTTCTTT
- | 13 | TRBJ1-1 | TRBV12-5 | - | CASGWGSNTEAFF | TGTGCTAGTGGTTGGGGGTCGAACACTGAAGCTTTCTTT
- | 16 | TRBJ1-4 | TRBV30 | - | CAWSVGAGATNEKLFF | TGTGCCTGGAGTGTAGGGGCAGGGGCAACTAATGAAAAACTGTTTTTT
few | 14 | TRBJ1-5 | TRBV5-6 | - | CASSLVGNNQPQHF | TGTGCCAGCAGCTTGGTGGGCAATAATCAGCCCCAGCATTTT
- | 16 | TRBJ2-7 | TRBV27 | TRBD2 | CASSDSGGDVAYEQYF | TGTGCCAGCAGTGATAGCGGGGGGGACGTCGCCTACGAGCAGTACTTC
few | 15 | TRBJ2-5 | TRBV7-2 | - | CASSFPGVVSETQYF | TGTGCCAGCAGCTTCCCGGGAGTTGTTTCGGAGACCCAGTACTTC
- | 13 | TRBJ1-4 | TRBV18 | - | CASSISQPEKLFF | TGTGCCAGCTCTATATCCCAGCCTGAAAAACTGTTTTTT
- | 16 | TRBJ1-1 | TRBV27 | - | CASSLSVGFANTEAFF | TGTGCCAGCAGTTTATCGGTGGGGTTTGCGAACACTGAAGCTTTCTTT
- | 16 | TRBJ2-1 | TRBV9 | TRBD2 | CASSVVAAGGVNEQFF | TGTGCCAGCAGCGTAGTGGCGGCGGGGGGAGTCAATGAGCAGTTCTTC
- | 14 | TRBJ2-1 | TRBV5-1 | - | CASSSGTGGNEQFF | TGCGCCAGCAGCTCTGGGACGGGCGGGAATGAGCAGTTCTTC
- | 14 | TRBJ2-1 | TRBV30 | - | CAWFWGRRGNEQFF | TGTGCCTGGTTCTGGGGACGAAGGGGCAATGAGCAGTTCTTC
- | 16 | TRBJ2-7 | TRBV7-9 | TRBD2 | CASSLEPSGSSYEQYF | TGTGCCAGCAGCTTAGAGCCTAGCGGAAGCTCCTACGAGCAGTACTTC
- | 13 | TRBJ1-1 | TRBV27 | - | CASSPRGGTEAFF | TGTGCCAGCAGCCCGAGGGGAGGCACTGAAGCTTTCTTT
- | 12 | TRBJ1-5 | TRBV6-5 | - | CASRTIRVPQHF | TGTGCCAGCAGAACCATCAGGGTTCCCCAGCATTTT
- | 14 | TRBJ1-2 | TRBV7-9 | - | CASSFDAAVYGYTF | TGTGCCAGCAGCTTTGACGCCGCCGTCTATGGCTACACCTTC
few | 15 | TRBJ2-3 | TRBV7-9 | TRBD1 | CASSPTGIIADTQYF | TGTGCCAGCAGCCCGACAGGGATTATCGCAGATACGCAGTATTTT
- | 14 | TRBJ2-5 | TRBV10-3 | TRBD1 | CAISHRGGQETQYF | TGTGCCATCAGTCACAGGGGTGGCCAAGAGACCCAGTACTTC
- | 14 | TRBJ1-2 | TRBV3-1/TRBV3-2 | - | CASSLNGQGNGYTF | TGTGCCAGCAGCCTAAACGGGCAGGGCAATGGCTACACCTTC
- | 16 | TRBJ2-3 | TRBV29-1 | - | CSVELAYPINTDTQYF | TGCAGCGTTGAACTAGCGTACCCAATTAACACAGATACGCAGTATTTT
- | 14 | TRBJ2-4 | TRBV1 | - | CTSSPTGTPGIQYF | TGCACCAGCAGCCCAACCGGGACTCCTGGCATTCAGTACTTC
- | 13 | TRBJ1-1 | TRBV7-9 | - | CASSFQGRVEAFF | TGTGCCAGCAGCTTTCAGGGGCGAGTTGAAGCTTTCTTT
once | 14 | TRBJ1-1 | TRBV7-2 | - | CASLMDSSYTEAFF | TGTGCCAGCTTGATGGACAGTTCCTACACTGAAGCTTTCTTT
- | 15 | TRBJ1-3 | TRBV9 | - | CASSGRLASGNTIYF | TGTGCCAGCAGCGGACGCCTAGCATCTGGAAACACCATATATTTT
- | 14 | TRBJ1-5 | TRBV6-1 | - | CASSERGGGQPQHF | TGTGCCAGCAGTGAGCGGGGGGGTGGTCAGCCCCAGCATTTT
- | 11 | TRBJ2-2 | TRBV19 | - | CASRIAGELFF | TGTGCCAGTAGAATTGCCGGGGAGCTGTTTTTT
- | 14 | TRBJ2-5 | TRBV5-1 | - | CASSLNQGRETQYF | TGCGCCAGCAGCTTAAATCAGGGCCGAGAGACCCAGTACTTC
- | 16 | TRBJ2-3 | TRBV6-5 | TRBD2 | CASSLEGLAGTDTQYF | TGTGCCAGCAGTTTAGAGGGACTAGCGGGCACAGATACGCAGTATTTT
- | 12 | TRBJ2-7 | TRBV19 | - | CASSLAGDEQYF | TGTGCCAGTAGTCTTGCCGGGGACGAGCAGTACTTC
few | 16 | TRBJ1-1 | TRBV11-1 | - | CASSLGLQGMNTEAFF | TGTGCCAGCAGCTTAGGGCTCCAGGGGATGAACACTGAAGCTTTCTTT
few | 14 | TRBJ1-1 | TRBV11-2 | TRBD1 | CASSLVRDSWEAFF | TGTGCCAGCAGCTTAGTCCGGGACAGTTGGGAAGCTTTCTTT
- | 14 | TRBJ1-5 | TRBV15 | - | CATSFRGRGQPQHF | TGTGCCACCAGCTTCCGAGGGAGAGGTCAGCCCCAGCATTTT